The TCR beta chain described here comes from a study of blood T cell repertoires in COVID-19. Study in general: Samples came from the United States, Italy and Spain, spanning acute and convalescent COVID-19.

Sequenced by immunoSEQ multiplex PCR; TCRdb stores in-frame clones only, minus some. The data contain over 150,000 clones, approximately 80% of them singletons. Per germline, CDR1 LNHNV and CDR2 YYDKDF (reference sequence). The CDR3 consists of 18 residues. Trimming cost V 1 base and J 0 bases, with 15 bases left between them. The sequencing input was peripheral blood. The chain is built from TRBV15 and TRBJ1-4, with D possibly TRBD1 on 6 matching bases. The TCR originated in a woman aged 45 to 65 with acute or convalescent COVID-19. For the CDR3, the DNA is TGTGCCACCAGCAGAGGACTAACAGGGATACCAACTAATGAAAAACTGTTTTTT. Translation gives CATSRGLTGIPTNEKLFF.